Below, one T cell receptor beta chain is given with its context. No antigen is known for it. From germline, CDR1 is MGHDK and CDR2 SYGVNS. V shed 4 bases, J shed 1 base, and the junction held 7 bases outside the gene matches. The CDR3 is made up of 16 amino acids. The source of the sample is a study of cytomegalovirus exposure and HLA in healthy donors. General observations from the study: V- and J-gene trimming in TCR beta was tied to a missense DCLRE1C variant by an analysis performed later.

Primers included in the PCR were 60 Vbeta and 13 Jbeta primers. The table came from immunoSEQ multiplex PCR; TCRdb's copy has only in-frame clones and leaves some out. The profile shows 100,000 to 150,000 clones, 60% to 85% of them singletons. The rearrangement links TRBV25-1 to TRBJ1-1, with TRBD1 identical over 9 bases. The sequence came from a female donor in good health and CMV-seronegative. Sequencing was carried out using PBMCs. CDR3 in DNA: TGTGCCAGCAGTGGCCACAGGGGGCTAAGGAACACTGAAGCTTTCTTT. Amino acid sequence: CASSGHRGLRNTEAFF. The entire variable domain, with the rest obtained from reference TRBV25-1 and TRBJ1-1, is as follows: EADIYQTPRYLVIGTGKKITLECSQTMGHDKMYWYQQDPGMELHLIHYSYGVNSTEKGDLSSESTVSRIRTEHFPLTLESARPSHTSQYLCASSGHRGLRNTEAFFGQGTRLTVV.